This entry is about one T cell receptor (beta chain). Its antigen is still unknown. CDR1 SGHAT and CDR2 FQNNGV come from the germline V gene. The CDR3 length is 16 residues. The V segment lost 2 bases and the J segment 1 base; nucleotides outside the gene matches: 5. One entry per CDR3 protein, called by TCRdb with MiXCR from the RT-PCR reads. The sample yields about 570,000 distinct CDR3 sequences, approximately 12% seen once. This record comes from a study of response to subunit inactivated influenza vaccine. Broader study findings: Each seasonal flu vaccination may recruit only limited new T cells, authors suggested.

The source of this sequence is a man aged 50 to 59 who received an inactivated influenza vaccine. The sample in question was PBMCs from blood, obtained on the day of vaccination. The genes are TRBV11-2 and TRBJ2-1; the match to TRBD2 covers 7 bases. The CDR3 DNA reads as TGTGCCAGCAGCTTAATGACCGGGAGGTCCTACAATGAGCAGTTCTTC. Its protein product is CASSLMTGRSYNEQFF.